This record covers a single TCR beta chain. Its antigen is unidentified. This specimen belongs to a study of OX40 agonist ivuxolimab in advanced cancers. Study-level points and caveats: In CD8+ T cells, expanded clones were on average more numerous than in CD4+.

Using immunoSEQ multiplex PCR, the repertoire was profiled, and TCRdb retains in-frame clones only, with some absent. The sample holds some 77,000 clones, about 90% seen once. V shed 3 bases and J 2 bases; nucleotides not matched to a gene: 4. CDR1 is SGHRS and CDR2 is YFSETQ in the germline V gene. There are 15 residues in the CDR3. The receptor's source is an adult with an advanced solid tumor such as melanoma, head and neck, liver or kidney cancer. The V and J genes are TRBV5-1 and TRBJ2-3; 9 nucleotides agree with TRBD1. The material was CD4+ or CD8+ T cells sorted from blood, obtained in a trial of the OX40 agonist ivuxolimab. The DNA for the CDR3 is TGCGCCAGCAGCTGGGACAGGGAAGCCACAGATACGCAGTATTTT. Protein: CASSWDREATDTQYF.